The TCR beta chain described here comes from a study of shared clonotypes between healthy human individuals (dated by TCRdb to 2020 to 2022). As for the study more broadly: A couple of women and a few men aged 18 to 49 years were included in the cohort. For each donor, three plates each were used for CD4 naive and CD4 memory, two plates were used for CD8 naive, and one plate was used for CD8 memory. To increase sequencing depth and limit assay-specific biases, different laboratories used diverse techniques to prepare libraries and sequence TCR repertoires. Leukapheresis yielded between about 0.85 and 10 billion PBMCs per donor. To estimate repertoire size and how much clonotype sharing occurs between individuals, the study deeply sequenced the blood TCR repertoires of five or six healthy adults. The full study reports these points: Based on pairwise subsampling, the degree of clonotype sharing among donors was expected to be affected by sequencing depth. The small number of donors limited the genetic and exposure-history diversity represented. Across several donors, around 5% of naive CD4, around 3.3% of naive CD8, 2.3% of memory CD4, and approximately 0.42% of memory CD8 clonotypes were shared. Compared with non-shared clonotypes, clonotypes shared by all four sorted-subset donors had higher generation probabilities. Naive subsets generally had larger estimated clonotype richness than memory subsets. Rarefaction of sorted-subset datasets indicated incomplete sequencing despite the large sequencing depth. Only blood was sampled, and tissue TCR repertoires likely differ from those in blood.

Relative to germline, V is missing 4 bases and J is missing 5 bases, with 8 bases of the junction outside any gene match. Via the germline V gene (reference sequence), CDR1 is SGHNT and CDR2 YYREEE. The CDR3 starts with the cysteine, ends with the phenylalanine, and has 15 residues. CDR3 DNA is the only sequence kept; it has 45 bases, read in frame from the first base. Details on this clone: Its antigen target is currently unknown. It has no much larger one-base neighbor in the sample; base qualities were not kept.

The donors were healthy, HIV-negative adults who had no recently reported acute infections or vaccinations. All donors were Caucasian adults living in Nashville, Tennessee, USA. CD4+ T cells were enriched by magnetic negative selection; naive cells were then positively selected on CD45RA, and the negative fraction formed the memory subset. After blood collection by leukapheresis, PBMCs were isolated using Ficoll-Histopaque density gradient centrifugation and then cryopreserved in the vapor phase of liquid nitrogen. Purity and quantity of every magnetically sorted T cell population were checked by analytical flow cytometry. Each sorted fraction had its genomic DNA isolated and then quantified by UV absorbance on a Nanodrop 2000c. Using the deep immunoSEQ assay, TCR CDR3 regions were amplified from genomic DNA by multiplex PCR. For each cell subset, the extracted genomic DNA was distributed evenly across all wells of several immunoSEQ 96-well plates, and each plate served as one replicate. For sorted subsets, 150 to 250 ng genomic DNA, equal to tens of thousands of T cell genomes, was loaded into each replicate PCR. The purified libraries were quantified using a Qubit 3.0 fluorometer, sized with a Bioanalyzer 2100, and then quantified again using the KAPA Library Quantification kit. Every immunoSEQ 96-well plate was sequenced on a separate single-read 150-cycle Illumina NextSeq 550 flow cell. Processing in the source paper ran as follows. Because the immunoSEQ output included only junctional sequences and no quality scores, the filtering could not be the same as the filtering used for full-length reads. To assign V/J genes and CDR3, sequences were annotated against IMGT germline references using PyIR, a Python wrapper for IgBLAST v1.9. Reads with weak V/J assignments (E-value above 1e-6), missing CDR3, stop codons, out-of-frame junctions, or ambiguous translated residues were removed. V3J clonotypes were defined as sequences sharing an identical inferred V gene, J gene, and CDR3 amino acid sequence. The percentage overlap between two repertoires was calculated by dividing the number of shared unique clonotypes by the size of the smaller repertoire. Three approaches were used to assess repertoire richness: RTK rarefaction, the Chao1 estimator, and Recon v2.1 estimates of unobserved clonotypes. Generation probabilities were computed with OLGA for all TCRbeta clonotypes obtained by the gDNA method from a few donors. As stored in TCRdb, this immuneACCESS dataset retains in-frame rearrangements with V and J assigned. A fraction of the clones does not appear; measured against another copy, unresolved V genes explain less than half of the discrepancy, and the remainder lacks a known reason. Clone size and V and J calls were adopted from that table, with D and trimming inferred from the DNA. Present in this sample are about 2.4 million clones, 93% of which were seen just once. The ten largest clones take up about 0.39% of the sample.

The source material was naive CD4+ T cells from PBMCs. The sample's cell subset or site label, decoded: CD45RA+ positively selected. The chain links TRBV5-4 with TRBJ2-5; TRBD1 aligns with 10 central bases. The source is a young man in good health. Some clones in this sample may be carry-over from other donors' samples. The CDR3 here reads CASSLTGGLRETQYF. The nucleotides read TGTGCCAGCAGCCTGACAGGGGGCTTAAGGGAGACCCAGTACTTC.